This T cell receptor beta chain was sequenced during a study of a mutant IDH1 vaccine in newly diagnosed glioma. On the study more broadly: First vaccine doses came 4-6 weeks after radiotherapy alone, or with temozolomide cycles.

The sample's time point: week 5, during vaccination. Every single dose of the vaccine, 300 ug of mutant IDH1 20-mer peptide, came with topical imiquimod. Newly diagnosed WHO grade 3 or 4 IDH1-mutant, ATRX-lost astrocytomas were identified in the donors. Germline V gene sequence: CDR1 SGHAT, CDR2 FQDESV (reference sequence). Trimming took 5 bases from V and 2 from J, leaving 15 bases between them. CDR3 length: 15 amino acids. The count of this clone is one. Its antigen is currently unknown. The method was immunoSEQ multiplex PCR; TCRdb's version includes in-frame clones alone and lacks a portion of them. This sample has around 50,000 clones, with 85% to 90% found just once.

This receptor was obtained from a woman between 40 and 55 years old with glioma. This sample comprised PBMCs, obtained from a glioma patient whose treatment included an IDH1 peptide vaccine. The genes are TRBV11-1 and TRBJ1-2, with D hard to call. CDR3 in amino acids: CASSPAGWVNYGYTF. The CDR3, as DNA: TGTGCCAGCAGCCCCGCCGGGTGGGTCAACTATGGCTACACCTTC.